A selection of T cell receptor beta chains follows, all from one sample in a study of regulatory T cells in long-lasting Graves disease. MiXCR was run by TCRdb on the multiplex PCR reads, yielding one entry per CDR3 protein. The table includes 300,000 to 500,000 distinct CDR3 sequences, 20% to 25% detected once. The specimen comprised peripheral blood mononuclear cells (PBMCs), sampled when the disease was refractory, from a patient treated with antithyroid drugs. These TCRs come from a female donor with Graves disease. Each CDR3 is given with its conserved first and last residue. D genes are given only for firm matches. The listing skips clone size in some rows; elsewhere it reads once, few, many or a size class.

clone_size j_call v_call cdr3_length d_call cdr3_nt cdr3_aa
many TRBJ2-5 TRBV28 14 . TGTGCCAGCAGTAATAGCCTGTACCAAGAGACCCAGTACTTC CASSNSLYQETQYF
few TRBJ2-7 TRBV7-9 14 TRBD1 TGTGCCAGCAGCCCCACGACAGGGTCCTACGAGCAGTACTTC CASSPTTGSYEQYF
many TRBJ1-1 TRBV7-8 15 . TGTGCCAGCAGCCCCTTACGGGGGAAGGACACTGAAGCTTTCTTT CASSPLRGKDTEAFF
many TRBJ2-5 TRBV27 15 TRBD2 TGTGCCAGCAGTTTAGGAAGCGGGGGCCAAGAGACCCAGTACTTC CASSLGSGGQETQYF
. TRBJ2-2 TRBV12-3/TRBV12-4 15 TRBD1 TGTGCCAGCAGTGACAGGGTAACTGCGACCGGGGAGCTGTTTTTT CASSDRVTATGELFF
. TRBJ1-5 TRBV7-8 16 TRBD1 TGTGCCAGCAGCTTGATCGGCGGGACAGCAAATCAGCCCCAGCATTTT CASSLIGGTANQPQHF
few TRBJ2-7 TRBV11-2 15 . TGTGCCAGCAGTTACTCGACCAGGGGGGCCTACGAGCAGTACTTC CASSYSTRGAYEQYF
many TRBJ1-4 TRBV6-2/TRBV6-3 15 TRBD1 TGTGCCAGCAGTTACCAACGGACAGGAGGTGAAAAACTGTTTTTT CASSYQRTGGEKLFF
few TRBJ2-5 TRBV28 15 TRBD1 TGTGCCAGCAGTTTTGGGGACAGGGTGTTAGAGACCCAGTACTTC CASSFGDRVLETQYF
many TRBJ2-7 TRBV28 14 . TGTGCCAGCAGCCCCGGGGACAACTCCTACGAGCAGTACTTC CASSPGDNSYEQYF
once TRBJ2-5 TRBV6-5 15 TRBD2 TGTGCCAGCAGTTCTAGCGGGATGGGGGGGGAGACCCAGTGCTTC CASSSSGMGGETQCF
. TRBJ2-7 TRBV19 15 TRBD2 TGTGCCAGTAGTGATCAACCGGGACTAGAGGACGAGCAGTACTTC CASSDQPGLEDEQYF
. TRBJ2-1 TRBV5-6 14 . TGTGCCAGCAGCTTGTATGGGGGGAAGAATGAGCAGTTCTTC CASSLYGGKNEQFF
many TRBJ1-4 TRBV7-8 17 TRBD1 TGTGCCAGCAGCTTCGGGACAGGGGGCATGACTAATGAAAAACTGTTTTTT CASSFGTGGMTNEKLFF
. TRBJ2-1 TRBV20-1 14 . TGCAGTGCTCGCATATCCGGGACACAGAATGAGCAGTTCTTC CSARISGTQNEQFF